A selection of T cell receptor beta chains follows, all from one sample in a study of blood T cell repertoires in COVID-19. Generated by immunoSEQ multiplex PCR, the TCRdb table keeps only in-frame clones and is missing some. Among about 140,000 clones, 70% to 85% were seen once, and the ten largest hold 1.5% to 2%. The sequencing input was PBMCs or T cells enriched from blood (not recorded which). These receptors came from a woman between 18 and 29 years old who had been exposed to COVID-19. CDR3s include the opening cysteine and the closing phenylalanine or tryptophan. The D gene is left open where the match is weak. For some rows the clone size is stated as once, few or many, or as a class when expanded; others skip it.

j_call clone_size v_call d_call cdr3_nt cdr3_aa
TRBJ2-5 once TRBV5-1 TRBD2 TGCGCCAGCAGCTTAGGGCCTAGCGGGAGTACAGAGACCCAGTACTTC CASSLGPSGSTETQYF
TRBJ1-1 . TRBV10-3 TRBD1 TGTGCCATCAGGGGGACAGGAACTGAAGCTTTCTTT CAIRGTGTEAFF
TRBJ2-7 . TRBV27 . TGTGCCAGCAGCATAGTGGGGAGTTCCCACGAGCAGTACTTC CASSIVGSSHEQYF
TRBJ1-2 few TRBV7-9 . TGTGCCAGCAGCAAGGGTGGGGGAGGAGCTAACTATGGCTACACCTTC CASSKGGGGANYGYTF
TRBJ2-7 . TRBV7-2 . TGTGCCAGCAGCTTAGTTGGGCGGGCCCCCGACTACGAGCAGTACTTC CASSLVGRAPDYEQYF
TRBJ2-1 . TRBV28 . TGTGCCAGCAGTGTATACAATGAGCAGTTCTTC CASSVYNEQFF
TRBJ2-3 . TRBV3-1/TRBV3-2 . TGTGCCAGCAGCCGGGGAGTATCGTCAGATACGCAGTATTTT CASSRGVSSDTQYF
TRBJ1-2 . TRBV18 . TGTGCCAGCTCATCGCCGGGACGGGAGTATGGCTACACCTTC CASSSPGREYGYTF
TRBJ2-2 few TRBV5-1 . TGCGCCAGCAGCTTGGAGGGGGTGGGTGATCGGCCCCAGTACGCCGGGGAGCTGTTTTTT CASSLEGVGDRPQYAGELFF
TRBJ1-4 . TRBV27 . TGTGCCAGCAGTTGGCAGGGGAGTGGAACTAATGAAAAACTGTTTTTT CASSWQGSGTNEKLFF
TRBJ2-5 . TRBV30 TRBD2 TGTGCCTGGATTAGCGGGGGGGGAGTGACCCAGTACTTC CAWISGGGVTQYF
TRBJ1-6 . TRBV30 . TGTGCCTTTTCAGTGGGGCTCACTAATTCACCCCTCCACTTT CAFSVGLTNSPLHF
TRBJ2-1 . TRBV6-5 . TGTGCCTCCCGTGGGGGGAGCTCCTACAATGAGCAGTTCTTC CASRGGSSYNEQFF
TRBJ2-1 . TRBV11-2 . TGTGCCAGCAGCTGGGGCGCGACAAACAATGAGCAGTTCTTC CASSWGATNNEQFF
TRBJ1-2 . TRBV6-4 TRBD1 TGTGCCAGCAGTGACTCGGGGTTCGACAGGGTGCATGGCTACACCTTC CASSDSGFDRVHGYTF
TRBJ2-2 . TRBV19 TRBD1 TGTGCCAGTAGTATTGGGACAGGGAACACCGGGGAGCTGTTTTTT CASSIGTGNTGELFF
TRBJ1-1 . TRBV30 TRBD1 TGTGCCTGGAGGCAGGGGGCGGGGGCTTTCTTT CAWRQGAGAFF
TRBJ1-5 . TRBV18 TRBD1 TGTGCCAGCTCACGCCCGGGACAGGGCAATCAGCCCCAGCATTTT CASSRPGQGNQPQHF
TRBJ1-1 . TRBV27 . TGTGCCAGCAGTACCAGAATCAGGGTTGCAGGCACTGAAGCTTTCTTT CASSTRIRVAGTEAFF